The 12 T cell receptor beta chains presented below share a single source sample, sequenced in a study of blood T cell repertoires in COVID-19. The assay was immunoSEQ multiplex PCR, and TCRdb's table has in-frame clones only and misses some. The sample carries a few hundred thousand clones, around 87% recorded once. The sequenced material came from peripheral blood. The receptors originated from a woman in her forties or fifties who had recovered from COVID-19.

The chain combines TRBV3-1 (or the pseudogene TRBV3-2) with TRBJ1-1; D may be TRBD1 (5 bases). The CDR3 runs to 15 residues. Germline V lookup: CDR1 LGHDT, CDR2 YNNKEL (reference sequence). Trimming took 4 bases from V and 6 from J, leaving 18 bases between them. CDR3 loop: CASSLGGAGVSEAFF. The CDR3 DNA is TGTGCCAGCAGCCTGGGTGGGGCGGGGGTGTCTGAAGCTTTCTTT.

This chain uses TRBV28 with TRBJ1-4; D is perhaps TRBD1 (6 bases). The CDR3 has 17 residues. Deletions cut 3 bases from V and 0 bases from J, with 14 bases between. Looked up from germline, CDR1 is MDHEN and CDR2 is SYDVKM. The DNA of the CDR3 is TGTGCCAGCAGTTTGGTAGGACAGCCAGCAACTAATGAAAAACTGTTTTTT. It encodes CASSLVGQPATNEKLFF.

The chain employs TRBV4-2 and TRBJ1-2; TRBD1 matches at 7 bases. The CDR3 is 15 amino acids. V shed 1 base, J shed 7 bases, and the junction held 9 bases outside the gene matches. Germline CDR1 is LGHNA and CDR2 is YNFKEQ. The chain's CDR3 is CASSQGTGGFFGYTF. In DNA form, the CDR3 reads TGTGCCAGCAGCCAAGGGACAGGAGGGTTTTTTGGCTACACCTTC.

The chain recombines TRBV5-1 with TRBJ2-3; TRBD2 aligns across 7 bases. V was pared by 1 base and J by 2 bases, with 7 bases of the junction left unmatched. The CDR3 spans 16 residues. CDR1 SGHRS and CDR2 YFSETQ come from the germline V gene. CDR3 nucleotide sequence: TGCGCCAGCAGCTTGCAGCGGGGCGTCGACACAGATACGCAGTATTTT. It yields the protein CASSLQRGVDTDTQYF.

The chain recombines TRBV3-1 (or the pseudogene TRBV3-2) with TRBJ2-5; perhaps TRBD1 as D (6 bases). The CDR3 contains 19 residues. Between the trimmed V and J ends, which lost 3 bases and 4 bases, there was a span of 27 bases. CDR1 is LGHDT and CDR2 is YNNKEL in the germline V gene (reference sequence). CDR3 sequence reads: CASSHNPGGVPGFRETQYF. Here the CDR3 DNA reads TGTGCCAGCAGCCACAACCCTGGGGGCGTGCCGGGGTTTAGAGAGACCCAGTACTTC.

This clone was detected once. V gene TRBV27 combines with J gene TRBJ2-3; possibly TRBD2 for D (7 bases). V was trimmed by 4 bases and J by 2 bases, leaving 16 bases between them. This CDR3 spans 16 amino acids. Looked up from germline, CDR1 is MNHEY and CDR2 is SMNVEV (reference sequence). CDR3 in amino acids: CASSSLAGALTDTQYF. In DNA, the CDR3 is TGTGCCAGCAGTTCCCTTGCGGGGGCACTCACAGATACGCAGTATTTT.

The chain recombines TRBV28 with TRBJ1-1; possibly TRBD1 for D (5 bases). The CDR3 length is 14 residues. Germline V gene sequence: CDR1 MDHEN, CDR2 SYDVKM. The V and J ends lost 6 bases and 5 bases respectively, with 16 bases between them. CDR3 bases: TGTGCCAGCAGGACGACAGTAACTGCGACTGAAGCTTTCTTT. Translated, it gives CASRTTVTATEAFF.

Only a few counts were recorded for this clone. This chain uses TRBV27 with TRBJ2-1, with TRBD2 matching over 12 bases. CDR3 length equals 16 residues. Trimming cost V 3 bases and J 5 bases; bases outside gene matches: 5. CDR1 and CDR2 from the germline V gene are MNHEY and SMNVEV (reference sequence). The CDR3 loop is CASSFLLAGGHNEQFF. Here the CDR3 DNA reads TGTGCCAGCAGTTTCCTACTAGCGGGGGGACACAATGAGCAGTTCTTC.

The chain couples TRBV28 to TRBJ1-2; 8 positions match TRBD1. The germline gives CDR1 MDHEN, CDR2 SYDVKM. V dropped 2 bases and J dropped 2; count of bases not matched to a gene: 4. This CDR3 contains 15 residues. The DNA of the CDR3 is TGTGCCAGCAGTTTAATTGGGGACAGGAACTATGGCTACACCTTC. Amino acids: CASSLIGDRNYGYTF.

The V and J genes are TRBV3-1 (or the pseudogene TRBV3-2) and TRBJ1-2, with D maybe TRBD1 (6 bases). This CDR3 comprises 13 residues. V was pared by 5 bases and J by 8 bases, with 15 bases between. Looked up from germline, CDR1 is LGHDT and CDR2 is YNNKEL (reference sequence). In DNA form, the CDR3 reads TGTGCCAGCAGCGGGACACCCAAAATGGGCTACACCTTC. Its translation: CASSGTPKMGYTF.

The chain has TRBV20-1 and TRBJ2-3; D might be TRBD2 (5 bases). Trimming took 4 bases from V and 9 from J, leaving 8 bases between them. CDR1 is DFQATT, CDR2 SNEGSKA, per germline (reference sequence). This CDR3 spans 10 amino acids. This CDR3 is CSANPGTQYF. In nucleotides, the CDR3 is TGCAGTGCTAATCCGGGAACGCAGTATTTT.

The rearrangement joins TRBV28 to TRBJ2-2, with D perhaps TRBD2 (5 bases). This CDR3 has 13 amino acids. The V gene's germline CDR1 is MDHEN and CDR2 SYDVKM. V gave up 5 bases and J gave up 4 bases, with 8 bases separating them. The CDR3 bases are TGTGCCAGCAGTAGAGGGATCACCGGGGAGCTGTTTTTT. Translating gives CASSRGITGELFF.